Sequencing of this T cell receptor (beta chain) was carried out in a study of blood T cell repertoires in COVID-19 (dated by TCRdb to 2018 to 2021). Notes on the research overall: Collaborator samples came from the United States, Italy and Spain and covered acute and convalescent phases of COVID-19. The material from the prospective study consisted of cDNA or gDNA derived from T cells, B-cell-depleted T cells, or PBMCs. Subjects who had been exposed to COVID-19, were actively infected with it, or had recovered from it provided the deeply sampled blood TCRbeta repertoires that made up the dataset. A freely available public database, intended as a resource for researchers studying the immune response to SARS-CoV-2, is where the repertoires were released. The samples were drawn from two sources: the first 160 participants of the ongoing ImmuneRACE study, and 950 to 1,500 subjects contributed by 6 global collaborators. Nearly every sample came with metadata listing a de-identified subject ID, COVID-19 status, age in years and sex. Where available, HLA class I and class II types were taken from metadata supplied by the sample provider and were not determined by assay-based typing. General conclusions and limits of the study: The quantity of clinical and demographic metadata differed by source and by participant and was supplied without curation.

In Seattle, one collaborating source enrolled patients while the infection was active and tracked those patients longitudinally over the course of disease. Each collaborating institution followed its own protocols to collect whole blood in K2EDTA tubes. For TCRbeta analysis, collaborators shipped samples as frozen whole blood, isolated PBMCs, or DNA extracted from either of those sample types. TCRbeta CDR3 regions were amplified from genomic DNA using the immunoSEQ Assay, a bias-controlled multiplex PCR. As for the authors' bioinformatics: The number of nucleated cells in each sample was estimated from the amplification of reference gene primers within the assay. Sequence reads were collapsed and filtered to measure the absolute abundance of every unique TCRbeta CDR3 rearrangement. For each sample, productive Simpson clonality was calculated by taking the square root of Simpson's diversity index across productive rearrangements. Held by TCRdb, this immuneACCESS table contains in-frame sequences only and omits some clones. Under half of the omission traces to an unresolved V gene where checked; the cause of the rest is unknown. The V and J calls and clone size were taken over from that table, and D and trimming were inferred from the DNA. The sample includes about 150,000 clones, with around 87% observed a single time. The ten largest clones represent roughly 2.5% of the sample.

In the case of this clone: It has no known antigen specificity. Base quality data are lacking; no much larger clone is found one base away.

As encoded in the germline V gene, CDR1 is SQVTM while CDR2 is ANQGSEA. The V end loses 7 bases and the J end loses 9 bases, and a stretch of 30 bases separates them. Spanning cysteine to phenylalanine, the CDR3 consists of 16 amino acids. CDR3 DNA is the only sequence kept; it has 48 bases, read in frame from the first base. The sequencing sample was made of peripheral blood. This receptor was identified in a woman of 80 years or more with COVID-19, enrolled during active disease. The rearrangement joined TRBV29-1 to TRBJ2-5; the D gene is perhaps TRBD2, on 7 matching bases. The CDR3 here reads CSAVGRRGRAIQAQYF. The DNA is TGCAGCGCCGTAGGCCGGAGGGGGAGGGCGATCCAGGCCCAGTACTTC.